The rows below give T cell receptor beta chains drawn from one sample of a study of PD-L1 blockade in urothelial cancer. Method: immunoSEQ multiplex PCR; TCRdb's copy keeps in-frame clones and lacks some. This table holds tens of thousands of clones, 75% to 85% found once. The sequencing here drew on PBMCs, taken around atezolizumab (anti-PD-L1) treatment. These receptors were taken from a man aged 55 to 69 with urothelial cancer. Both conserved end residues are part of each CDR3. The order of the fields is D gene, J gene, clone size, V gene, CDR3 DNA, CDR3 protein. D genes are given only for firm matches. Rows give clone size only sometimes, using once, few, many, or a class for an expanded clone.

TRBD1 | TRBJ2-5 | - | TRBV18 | TGTGCCAGCTCCCCAGAGGGGGCAGAGACCCAGTACTTC | CASSPEGAETQYF
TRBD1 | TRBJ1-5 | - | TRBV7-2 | TGTGCCAGCAGCTTATCGACAGGGCGCAATCAGCCCCAGCATTTT | CASSLSTGRNQPQHF
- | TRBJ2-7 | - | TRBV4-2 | TGTGCCAGCAGCCAATCTACAGGTGGTGACTACGAGCAGTACTTC | CASSQSTGGDYEQYF
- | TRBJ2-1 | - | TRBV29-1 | TGCAGCGTTGATCTAAGGGGTTGGGATGAGCAGTTCTTC | CSVDLRGWDEQFF
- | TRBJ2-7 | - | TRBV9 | TGTGCCAGCAGCTTCGAGGCTCGTGGCGAGCAGTACTTC | CASSFEARGEQYF
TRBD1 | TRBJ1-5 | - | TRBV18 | TGTGCCAGCTCACAGGGGGCCTCGAATCAGCCCCAGCATTTT | CASSQGASNQPQHF
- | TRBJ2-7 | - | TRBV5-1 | TGCGCCAGCAGCTTCACGAGCTCCTACGAGCAGTACTTC | CASSFTSSYEQYF
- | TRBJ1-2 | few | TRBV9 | TGTGCCAGCAGCCCCCAGGTGGGAGGGGGTAGTGGCTACACCTTC | CASSPQVGGGSGYTF
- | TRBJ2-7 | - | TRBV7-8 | TGTGCCAGCAGCTTAGGGGCAGGGTTTCAGTACGAGCAGTACTTC | CASSLGAGFQYEQYF
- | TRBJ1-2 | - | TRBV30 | TGTGCCTGGAGTGAAGGCGGGGACTACACCTTC | CAWSEGGDYTF
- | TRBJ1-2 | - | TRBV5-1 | TGCGCCAGCAGCTCCCTCGAGTTGGGAGGGGACTATGGCTACACCTTC | CASSSLELGGDYGYTF
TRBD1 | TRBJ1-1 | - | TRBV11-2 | TGTGCCAGCAGCTTAGACCGGGACAGGGGGGCTTTCTTT | CASSLDRDRGAFF
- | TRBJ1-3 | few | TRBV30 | TGTGCCTGGAGCCTAAGGTTGGGAGGCACCATATATTTT | CAWSLRLGGTIYF
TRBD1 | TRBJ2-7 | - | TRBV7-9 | TGTGCCAGCAGCCCCTGGACAGGGGGCCGTAACAAGCAGTACTTC | CASSPWTGGRNKQYF
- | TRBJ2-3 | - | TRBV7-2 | TGTGCCAGCAGCCGGAACACGGGGGGCACAGATACGCAGTATTTT | CASSRNTGGTDTQYF
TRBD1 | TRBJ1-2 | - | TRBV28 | TGTGCCAGCAGTACTACAGGGGGCGCAGGCGGTGGCTACACCTTC | CASSTTGGAGGGYTF
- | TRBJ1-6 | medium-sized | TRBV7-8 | TGTGCCAGCAGACTTACGGGGGGCCGTAATTCACCCCTCCACTTT | CASRLTGGRNSPLHF
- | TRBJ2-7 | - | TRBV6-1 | TGTGCCAGCAGTGAATCGGCAGGGGATTCCCGCGAGCAGTACTTC | CASSESAGDSREQYF
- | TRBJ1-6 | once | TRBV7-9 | TGTGCCAGCAGCTTAGGTGGGGACTTAAATTCACCCCTCCACTTT | CASSLGGDLNSPLHF
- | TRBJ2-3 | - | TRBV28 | TGTGCCAGCAGTCCCCTCGACAAAACAGATACGCAGTATTTT | CASSPLDKTDTQYF
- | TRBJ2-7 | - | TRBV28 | TGTGCCAGCAGATTAGGGGCGGGGGCAGGGTACGAGCAGTACTTC | CASRLGAGAGYEQYF
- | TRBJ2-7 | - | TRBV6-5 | TGTGCCAGCGGAGGGAAGGGCCACTACGAGCAGTACTTC | CASGGKGHYEQYF
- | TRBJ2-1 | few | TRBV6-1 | TGTGCCAGCAGTGAAATACGTCCCGCGACAGGACCCCCGGGGACCGCCACCTACAATGAGCAGTTCTTC | CASSEIRPATGPPGTATYNEQFF
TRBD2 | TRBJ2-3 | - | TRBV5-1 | TGCGCCAGCAGCCGTAGCGGGGGGGAAACAGATACGCAGTATTTT | CASSRSGGETDTQYF
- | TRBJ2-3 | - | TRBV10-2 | TGCGCCAGCAGTGAGTCAATCCGACGGGAAGATACGCAGTATTTT | CASSESIRREDTQYF
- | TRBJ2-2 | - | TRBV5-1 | TGCGCCAGCAGCTTGGAAGTTTGGACTTACAACACCGGGGAGCTGTTTTTT | CASSLEVWTYNTGELFF
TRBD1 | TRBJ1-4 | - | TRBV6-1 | TGTGCCAGCAGTGATGGACAGGGGATATCAACTAATGAAAAACTGTTTTTT | CASSDGQGISTNEKLFF
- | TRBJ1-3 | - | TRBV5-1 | TGCGCCAGCAGCTTTGTGGCACAGGGTGAAGGAAACACCATATATTTT | CASSFVAQGEGNTIYF
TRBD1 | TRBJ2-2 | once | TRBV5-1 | TGCGCCAGCAGCGGGCAGGGGGCCGACGGGGAGCTGTTTTTT | CASSGQGADGELFF
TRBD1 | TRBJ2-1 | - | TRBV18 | TGTGCCAGCTCAGTAGAGGGACAGGGGTGGAATGAGCAGTTCTTC | CASSVEGQGWNEQFF
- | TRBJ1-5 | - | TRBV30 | TGTGCCTGGAACAAAGGAGGGGGGGCGGATCAGCCCCAGCATTTT | CAWNKGGGADQPQHF
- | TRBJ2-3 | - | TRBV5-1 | TGCGCCAGTGGAACGGGACTCCACACAGATACGCAGTATTTT | CASGTGLHTDTQYF
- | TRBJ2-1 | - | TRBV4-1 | TGCGCCAGCAGCCAAGAAGATAGTCGGGACTCAGCCTACAATGAGCAGTTCTTC | CASSQEDSRDSAYNEQFF
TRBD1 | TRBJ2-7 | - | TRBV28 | TGTGCCAGCAGTTCATTGATGACCCGGCAGGGGGCCTACGAGCAGTACTTC | CASSSLMTRQGAYEQYF
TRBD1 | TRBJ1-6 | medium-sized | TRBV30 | TGTGCCTGGAGTAAATTTGACAGGGAAAATTCACCCCTCCACTTT | CAWSKFDRENSPLHF
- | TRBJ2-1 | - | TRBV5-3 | TGTGCCAGAAGCTTGGCTAGATCCTACAATGAGCAGTTCTTC | CARSLARSYNEQFF
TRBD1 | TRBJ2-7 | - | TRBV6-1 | TGTGCCAGCAGTAGGGACAGGGGGTACTACGAGCAGTACTTC | CASSRDRGYYEQYF
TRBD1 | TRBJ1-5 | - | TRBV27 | TGTGCCAGCCGACGGACAGGGGGCTATCAGCCCCAGCATTTT | CASRRTGGYQPQHF
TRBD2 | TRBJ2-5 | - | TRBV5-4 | TGTGCCAGCAGCTTAGGGACTAGCGGGGGGATGGAGACCCAGTACTTC | CASSLGTSGGMETQYF
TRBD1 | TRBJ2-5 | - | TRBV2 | TGTGCCAGCAGTGAAGCCTTCGACAGGGAAGAGACCCAGTACTTC | CASSEAFDREETQYF
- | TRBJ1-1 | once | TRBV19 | TGTGCCAGTAGCCCTGGCCCTTCAGGAGCTTTCTTT | CASSPGPSGAFF
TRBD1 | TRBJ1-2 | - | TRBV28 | TGTGCCAGCAGTCTATTGCCGGGACAGATTACCGACGGCTACACCTTC | CASSLLPGQITDGYTF
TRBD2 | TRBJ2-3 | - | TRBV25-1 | TGTGCCAGCAGTGAATTTCGGGGGGGGCCCGATGGCACAGATACGCAGTATTTT | CASSEFRGGPDGTDTQYF
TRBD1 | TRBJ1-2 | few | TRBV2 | TGTGCCAGCAGCCCCGGGACAGCCCTAAACTATGGCTACACCTTC | CASSPGTALNYGYTF
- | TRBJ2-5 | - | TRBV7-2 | TGTGCCAGCAGCGACGAATGGGCTAGCGACCAAGAGACCCAGTACTTC | CASSDEWASDQETQYF
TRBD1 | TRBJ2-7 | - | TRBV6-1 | TGTGCCAGCAGAGGGCCAACAGGGGCCTCCTACGAGCAGTACTTC | CASRGPTGASYEQYF
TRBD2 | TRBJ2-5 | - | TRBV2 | TGTGCCAGCCTATATGAAGCGGGGCCCCTGGGGGGCCAGTACTTC | CASLYEAGPLGGQYF